The 22 T cell receptor beta chains presented below share a single source sample, sequenced in a study of T-cell reconstitution after alpha-beta-depleted transplantation in children. Unique molecular identifiers were incorporated when the TCRbeta library was constructed. TCRdb re-called the PCR reads through MiXCR, storing one row per CDR3 protein. This sample has a few hundred thousand distinct CDR3 sequences, with around 10% found just once. Sequencing was performed on peripheral blood, taken 180 days after TCRalphabeta/CD19-depleted stem cell transplant. These receptors came from a male patient under 10 years old who had a stem cell transplant for chronic granulomatous disease, so the T cells may come from the graft donor.

The J gene is TRBJ2-2, the V gene TRBV23-1; a possible D gene is TRBD2 (5 bases). TRBV23-1 has ORF status, its function being uncertain. The CDR3 loop spans 21 amino acids. V was cut by 6 bases and J by 4 bases, with 33 bases left in between. The CDR3 nucleotides read TGCGCCAGCAGACCAATCTCCTTCGTAGGGCTAGCTCACTCCTCCACCGGGGAGCTGTTTTTT. Encoded protein: CASRPISFVGLAHSSTGELFF.

In this sample, this clonotype turned up many times. The chain combines TRBV7-3 with TRBJ1-1, with D unresolved. The CDR3 loop spans 13 amino acids. CDR1 SGHTA and CDR2 FQGTGA come from the germline V gene. V was trimmed by 2 bases and J by 1 base, leaving 5 bases between them. For the CDR3, the DNA is TGTGCCAGCAGCTTACAACAGAACACTGAAGCTTTCTTT. Amino acid sequence: CASSLQQNTEAFF.

This clonotype was counted many times. The rearrangement links TRBV15 to TRBJ2-3; the match to TRBD1 covers 7 bases. CDR3 size: 13 residues. Germline CDR1 and CDR2: LNHNV and YYDKDF (reference sequence). Unmatched junction bases numbered 11, after V lost 9 bases and J lost 8 bases. The CDR3 here is CATRETGRPTQYF. Written as DNA, the CDR3 is TGTGCCACGCGAGAGACAGGGAGACCTACGCAGTATTTT.

In its sample, this clonotype was seen many times. CDR3 nucleotides: TGTGCCAGCAGCCAGCTTGACGAGCAGTACTTC. Its translation is CASSQLDEQYF. The genes are TRBV3-1 and TRBJ2-7; D is unresolved. Germline-derived CDR1 and CDR2 are LGHDT and YNNKEL (reference sequence). There are 11 residues in the CDR3. V was pared by 3 bases and J by 5 bases, with 5 bases between.

J is TRBJ2-2 and V is TRBV5-1; TRBD2 is a possible D gene (5 bases). The germline CDR1 and CDR2 sequences are SGHRS and YFSETQ. Trimming left V 4 bases short and J 0 bases short, with 13 bases between. The CDR3 has 16 residues. Here the CDR3 reads CASSRTGVTNTGELFF. DNA for the CDR3: TGCGCCAGCAGCCGGACTGGGGTCACGAACACCGGGGAGCTGTTTTTT.

This clonotype was counted many times. The chain has TRBV11-2 and TRBJ2-7, with D possibly called TRBD1 or TRBD2 (5 bases each). Germline CDR1 and CDR2: SGHAT and FQNNGV. There are 14 residues in the CDR3. The ends were cut back, 0 bases at V and 6 bases at J, with 12 bases in the middle. CDR3: CASSLEVVRGEQYF. DNA of the CDR3: TGTGCCAGCAGCTTAGAGGTGGTGAGGGGCGAGCAGTACTTC.

This clonotype was detected a few times. This chain connects TRBV3-1 to TRBJ2-1; 12 positions agree with TRBD2. The trim removed 0 bases at V and 7 bases at J, leaving 7 bases unmatched. In germline, CDR1 is LGHDT, CDR2 YNNKEL (reference sequence). The CDR3 covers 17 residues. CDR3 sequence (DNA): TGTGCCAGCAGCCAAGATCTCCTAGCGGGAGGGCAGAATGAGCAGTTCTTC. As protein: CASSQDLLAGGQNEQFF.

This clonotype came up many times. This sequence joins TRBV12-3 or TRBV12-4 and TRBJ1-1; D not certain. V was pared by 3 bases and J by 2 bases, with 10 bases between. This CDR3 has 14 amino acids. The CDR3 sequence is CASSFRGLNTEAFF. The CDR3 nucleotides read TGTGCCAGCAGTTTCCGCGGTTTAAACACTGAAGCTTTCTTT.

Many counts were recorded for this clonotype. The chain uses TRBV12-3 or TRBV12-4 and TRBJ2-2; D may be TRBD1 (6 bases). The V gene lost 7 bases and the J gene lost 5 bases, with 20 bases spanning the gap. This CDR3 has 16 amino acids. CDR3 DNA: TGTGCCAGCACCGCGCTACAGGGAAGTGAGACCGGGGAGCTGTTTTTT. This gives the protein CASTALQGSETGELFF.

Note on this clonotype: Since a much larger clone is just one base distant, this may be a read error. The CDR3 sequence is CASPEGGGHDQPQHF. For the CDR3, the DNA is TGTGCCAGCCCCGAGGGGGGAGGGCACGATCAGCCCCAGCATTTT. This rearrangement joins TRBV9 to TRBJ1-5, with D perhaps TRBD1 (6 bases). Between the trimmed V and J ends, which lost 7 bases and 5 bases, there was a span of 19 bases. The CDR3 covers 15 residues. Germline lookup yields CDR1 SGDLS and CDR2 YYNGEE.

This clonotype was found many times. The V gene is TRBV11-2, the J gene TRBJ2-3; TRBD2 agrees at 9 bases. The germline CDR1 and CDR2 sequences are SGHAT and FQNNGV. V dropped 5 bases and J dropped 0; count of bases not matched to a gene: 3. This CDR3 has 15 amino acids. CDR3 loop: CASSNSGSSTDTQYF. As DNA, the CDR3 is TGTGCCAGCAGCAATAGCGGGAGTAGCACAGATACGCAGTATTTT.

This clonotype was observed at least ten times. The V call is TRBV6-5, the J call TRBJ1-2; no clear D gene. V gave up 2 bases and J gave up 7 bases, with 8 bases separating them. Germline CDR1 is MNHEY and CDR2 is SVGAGI. This CDR3 region has 12 residues. The CDR3 sequence is CASSYTGGGYTF. CDR3 DNA: TGTGCCAGCAGTTACACGGGTGGTGGCTACACCTTC.

In this sample, this clonotype turned up many times. The rearrangement uses TRBV29-1 and TRBJ2-7; the D is unclear. Germline-derived CDR1 and CDR2 are SQVTM and ANQGSEA. V was cut by 4 bases and J by 0 bases, with 13 bases left in between. CDR3 length: 14 residues. This CDR3 reads CSVGGRLSSYEQYF. The DNA of the CDR3 is TGCAGCGTTGGAGGACGCCTCAGCTCCTACGAGCAGTACTTC.

Points on this clonotype: A clone one base away is much larger, so this may be a read error. The gene calls are TRBV3-1 and TRBJ1-1, with D possibly matching TRBD1 (6 bases). This CDR3 is built from 15 residues. Germline CDR1 and CDR2: LGHDT and YNNKEL (reference sequence). This CDR3 is CASTSGGGAGTGAFF. The CDR3 DNA sequence: TGTGCCAGCACCTCCGGCGGGGGGGCAGGGACTGGAGCTTTCTTT.

This clonotype was picked up many times. The chain joins TRBV12-3 or TRBV12-4 to TRBJ2-1, with 8 bases that match TRBD1. CDR3 length: 12 amino acids. J lost 9 bases, V lost 6 bases, and 4 bases had no gene match. The CDR3 sequence is CASRTGDFEQFF. The CDR3 bases are TGTGCCAGCAGGACAGGGGATTTTGAGCAGTTCTTC.

To note about this clonotype: A much larger clone sits a single nucleotide away, making a read error possible. The chain couples TRBV6-2 or TRBV6-3 to TRBJ2-2, with D perhaps TRBD2 (6 bases). Germline CDR1 and CDR2: MNHEY and SVGEGT. The CDR3 spans 15 residues. For the CDR3, the DNA is TGTGCCAGCAGTTTTGGAGGGACCCACACCGGGGAGCTGCTTTTT. Translating it yields CASSFGGTHTGELLF.

The genes are TRBV12-3 or TRBV12-4 and TRBJ2-1, with 8 bases lining up with TRBD2. Germline trimming cut 4 bases from V and 1 base from J; bases unmatched to any gene: 6. The CDR3 runs to 16 residues. Written as DNA, the CDR3 is TGTGCCAGCAGTTCTTTTAGACTAGCGTCCTACAATGAGCAGTTCTTC. Protein product: CASSSFRLASYNEQFF.

This clonotype has a count of ten or more. The J gene is TRBJ2-1, the V gene TRBV20-1; D is uncertain. From germline, CDR1 is DFQATT and CDR2 SNEGSKA (reference sequence). The CDR3 runs to 11 residues. The CDR3 spells CTLDKYNEQFF. In DNA form, the CDR3 reads TGCACTCTGGATAAATACAATGAGCAGTTCTTC.

This clonotype came up many times. The rearrangement uses TRBV24-1 and TRBJ2-3; D is unclear. In germline, CDR1 is KGHDR, CDR2 SFDVKD. This CDR3 is built from 14 residues. Trimming removed 3 bases at V and 3 bases at J, with 9 bases between. The CDR3 reads CATSDVGLTDTQYF. CDR3 DNA sequence: TGTGCCACCAGTGATGTGGGTCTGACAGATACGCAGTATTTT.

V gene TRBV14 combines with J gene TRBJ2-7, with TRBD1 as a possible D gene (6 bases). Trimming left V 1 base short and J 0 bases short, with 10 bases between. Germline loops: CDR1 SGHDN, CDR2 FVKESK. The CDR3 is 15 residues long. Here the CDR3 reads CASSQVGGNSYEQYF. CDR3 sequence (DNA): TGTGCCAGCAGCCAAGTAGGGGGAAACTCCTACGAGCAGTACTTC.

The CDR3, as DNA: TGTGCCAGCAGCCAAGGGTCCTGGGGGGGCAGGGAGTCCTACGAGCAGTACTTC. Translation: CASSQGSWGGRESYEQYF. The rearrangement links TRBV4-2 to TRBJ2-7, with D perhaps matching TRBD2 (7 bases). This CDR3 is built from 18 residues. Germline V gives CDR1 LGHNA, CDR2 YNFKEQ. V lost 1 base and J 1 base, leaving 20 bases between the germline ends.

Regarding this clonotype: This sequence may be a read error, since a much larger clone differs from it by one base. J is TRBJ2-4 and V is TRBV10-1, with D uncertain. Germline assignment: CDR1 WNHNN and CDR2 SYGVQD (reference sequence). The CDR3 consists of 14 residues. The CDR3 reads CPKTGLAKKNIQYF. The CDR3 bases are TGCCCCAAGACCGGTCTGGCCAAGAAAAACATTCAGTACTTC.